The TCR beta chain under discussion was sequenced for a study of T-cell reconstitution after alpha-beta-depleted transplantation in children (dated by TCRdb to 2015 to 2016). Turning to the overall study: The study quantitatively tracked T-cell immune reconstitution after TCRalphabeta/CD19-depleted allogeneic hematopoietic cell transplantation in children using TCR repertoire profiling.

Explained via the paper, the treatment or condition label denotes: allogeneic hematopoietic cell transplantation with graft depleted of TCRalphabeta T cells and CD19 B cells. Transplant recipients were children who received TCRalphabeta/CD19-depleted allogeneic hematopoietic cell grafts. The trim is 1 base for V and 4 bases for J, with a gap of 11 bases between the germline ends. Sequences MGHDK (CDR1) and SYGVNS (CDR2) are obtained from the germline V gene. From the cysteine through the phenylalanine, the CDR3 covers 14 amino acids. The read is trimmed to its CDR3 DNA, 42 bases read in frame from base 1. Overall study results and their limits: Apparently early alphabetaT-cell count recovery about two months after transplant reportedly relied on only several hundred rapidly expanded clones derived from non-depleted graft cells. The frequencies of hyperexpanded clones fell over the following months, and after one year, T-cell counts and TCRbeta diversity were mostly attributed to newly produced T cells. In some patients, high TCRbeta diversity at day 60 was attributed to recipient T cells and intrathymic progenitors that had survived conditioning.

To prepare the library, PCR was applied. These reads were obtained on an Illumina HiSeq 2500. To normalize quantification of the TCRbeta repertoire, the TCR libraries were built with molecular barcoding that relied on unique molecular identifiers. Using fastp at Q25 and MiXCR, TCRdb reprocessed the public reads and kept productive beta chains. Each entry is one CDR3 protein sequence, shown with its most common DNA and genes. Here the sample has about 200,000 distinct CDR3 sequences; 6.6% occur a single time. Less than 7% of the sample is held by the ten biggest clonotypes. This clonotype has at least ten counts. It lacks a known antigen. No quality values exist for individual bases; no much larger clone is one base distant.

The sequencing here drew on PBMCs, taken before TCRalphabeta/CD19-depleted stem cell transplant. This receptor was taken from a boy aged 2 to 9 with acute lymphoblastic leukemia, due to receive a stem cell transplant. In this chain, TRBV25-1 is recombined with TRBJ2-7; no D gene can be assigned with confidence. For the CDR3, the sequence is CASSESGIGYEQYF. DNA sequence: TGTGCCAGCAGTGAATCTGGGATCGGGTACGAGCAGTACTTC.